A single sample gave rise to the 2 T cell receptor beta chains below, sequenced in a study of technical replicates of blood from several donors. TCRdb keeps only in-frame clones here, not all; method: immunoSEQ multiplex PCR. The data hold some 80,000 clones, with 95% to 98% observed a single time. Material for sequencing was T cells isolated from PBMCs. The receptors were sampled from a human donor in good health.

The genes are TRBV9 and TRBJ1-5; TRBD1 might be the D (5 bases). Per the germline V gene, CDR1 is SGDLS and CDR2 is YYNGEE. V was cut by 4 bases and J by 0 bases, with 11 bases left in between. CDR3 length: 15 amino acids. The CDR3 nucleotides are TGTGCCAGCAGCCCCGGGGGGTATAGCAATCAGCCCCAGCATTTT. This sequence encodes CASSPGGYSNQPQHF.

This sequence joins TRBV7-9 and TRBJ2-7; 9 bases are shared with TRBD1. Trimming cost V 1 base and J 4 bases; bases outside gene matches: 11. Germline V gene lookup returns CDR1 SEHNR and CDR2 FQNEAQ (reference sequence). The CDR3 runs 17 residues. The CDR3 DNA reads TGTGCCAGCAGCTTAGGGGGGGCTGCGGGACAGGGATACGAGCAGTACTTC. Its translation: CASSLGGAAGQGYEQYF.